This is a list of T cell receptor beta chains from one sample in a study of cytomegalovirus exposure and HLA in healthy donors. Assay: immunoSEQ multiplex PCR; the TCRdb copy retains only in-frame clones and omits some. The sample holds 150,000 to 180,000 clones; roughly 74% are singletons and the top ten take about 2.6%. Material: PBMCs. These receptors were obtained from a man younger than 30 in good health and CMV-seronegative. The CDR3 runs from the conserved cysteine through the conserved F or W. A D gene is named only where the DNA matches it firmly. Not every row has a clone size; where given, it reads once, few, many or a size class.

d_gene,j_gene,abundance,v_gene,CDR3aa,CDR3nt
.,TRBJ1-4,.,TRBV28,CASSLWGEGEKLFF,TGTGCCAGCAGTTTATGGGGGGAGGGGGAAAAACTGTTTTTT
.,TRBJ1-4,.,TRBV28,CASSFYLGTDPNEKLFF,TGTGCCAGCAGTTTTTATCTCGGGACTGACCCTAATGAAAAACTGTTTTTT
.,TRBJ2-6,.,TRBV6-1,CASSESPGTGANVLTF,TGTGCCAGCAGTGAAAGTCCGGGGACTGGGGCCAACGTCCTGACTTTC
TRBD2,TRBJ2-4,.,TRBV27,CASSSAAGLAGLLAKNSQYF,TGTGCCAGCAGTTCTGCTGCTGGGCTAGCGGGCCTCCTAGCCAAAAACAGTCAGTACTTC
TRBD2,TRBJ2-3,.,TRBV11-2,CASSLGSGGTDTQYF,TGTGCCAGCAGCTTAGGTAGCGGGGGGACAGATACGCAGTATTTT
TRBD1,TRBJ1-6,.,TRBV5-1,CASSFAQGAKSPLHF,TGCGCCAGCAGCTTTGCGCAGGGGGCGAAGTCACCCCTCCACTTT
.,TRBJ1-4,.,TRBV5-1,CASSFNGPEGEKLFF,TGCGCCAGCAGCTTCAACGGGCCAGAGGGTGAAAAACTGTTTTTT
TRBD1,TRBJ1-2,.,TRBV4-1,CASSQVLDRYYGYTF,TGCGCCAGCAGCCAAGTTCTGGACAGGTACTATGGCTACACCTTC
.,TRBJ1-1,few,TRBV28,CASSFGGRAFF,TGTGCCAGCAGTTTTGGGGGGAGGGCTTTCTTT
.,TRBJ2-7,.,TRBV5-6,CASSPHLDSFYYEQYF,TGTGCCAGCAGCCCACACCTCGACAGTTTCTACTACGAGCAGTACTTC
.,TRBJ2-3,.,TRBV27,CASSRTPGTPSLTDTQYF,TGTGCCAGCAGTCGGACTCCCGGGACTCCCTCCTTGACAGATACGCAGTATTTT
.,TRBJ1-1,.,TRBV4-1,CASSPRQVNTEAFF,TGCGCCAGCAGCCCGCGACAGGTGAACACTGAAGCTTTCTTT
.,TRBJ2-3,once,TRBV5-1,CASSQVRIDTDTQYF,TGCGCCAGCAGCCAGGTACGGATCGACACAGATACGCAGTATTTT
.,TRBJ2-7,few,TRBV5-4,CASSLDSALHEQYF,TGTGCCAGCAGCTTGGATTCCGCGTTGCACGAGCAGTACTTC
TRBD1,TRBJ2-7,.,TRBV5-8,CASSWITGVGEQYF,TGTGCCAGCAGCTGGATAACAGGGGTGGGCGAGCAGTACTTC
TRBD1,TRBJ2-1,.,TRBV27,CASSFWDRGGGEQFF,TGTGCCAGCAGTTTTTGGGACAGGGGAGGAGGTGAGCAGTTCTTC
.,TRBJ1-2,.,TRBV12-1,CASPRWRNYGYTF,TGTGCCAGCCCACGGTGGAGAAACTATGGCTACACCTTC
.,TRBJ2-5,.,TRBV7-8,CASSPRRTRETQYF,TGTGCCAGCAGCCCGCGGCGGACAAGGGAGACCCAGTACTTC
.,TRBJ1-2,.,TRBV5-4,CASSLFGSDLYGYTF,TGTGCCAGCAGCTTGTTCGGGTCAGATCTCTATGGCTACACCTTC
TRBD2,TRBJ2-1,.,TRBV7-9,CASSDQPGGSYNEQFF,TGTGCCAGCAGCGACCAGCCGGGGGGCTCCTACAATGAGCAGTTCTTC
TRBD2,TRBJ2-7,few,TRBV29-1,CSVGGRGGSYEQYF,TGCAGCGTTGGAGGTCGGGGGGGCTCCTACGAGCAGTACTTC
.,TRBJ2-7,.,TRBV7-9,CASSDGDTYEQYF,TGTGCCAGCAGCGACGGGGATACCTACGAGCAGTACTTC
.,TRBJ1-1,.,TRBV5-4,CASSFPQGGNTEAFF,TGTGCCAGCAGTTTTCCACAGGGCGGGAACACTGAAGCTTTCTTT
.,TRBJ1-2,few,TRBV20-1,CSASQGGYTF,TGCAGTGCTAGCCAGGGGGGCTACACCTTC
TRBD2,TRBJ2-3,.,TRBV4-2,CASSPGGFSSTDTQYF,TGTGCCAGCAGCCCCGGGGGGTTTTCTAGCACAGATACGCAGTATTTT
TRBD1,TRBJ2-1,once,TRBV5-1,CASSPYRGQFYNEQFF,TGCGCCAGCAGCCCATATAGGGGACAGTTCTACAATGAGCAGTTCTTC
TRBD1,TRBJ2-2,.,TRBV2,CASSEAGTGNTGELFF,TGTGCCAGCAGTGAGGCCGGGACAGGGAACACCGGGGAGCTGTTTTTT